Each of the 15 T cell receptor beta chains below was sequenced from the same sample in a study of T cell responses to AZD1222 COVID-19 vaccine. The table came from immunoSEQ multiplex PCR; TCRdb's copy has only in-frame clones and leaves some out. The profile shows about 110,000 clones, about 90% of them singletons. Specimen: peripheral blood, collected 28 days after the second AZD1222 dose. The receptors derive from an adult who received the AZD1222 COVID-19 vaccine.

This sequence joins TRBV6-5 and TRBJ2-7, with 8 bases lining up with TRBD1. The junction had 8 bases not matched to a gene; V was cut back by 5 bases and J by 5 bases. This CDR3 has 14 amino acids. Per germline, CDR1 MNHEY and CDR2 SVGAGI. The CDR3 coding sequence is TGTGCCAGCAGTACCGGACAGGGCTTTCACGAGCAGTACTTC. It is translated as CASSTGQGFHEQYF.

This chain links TRBV10-1 with TRBJ1-5, with unresolved D. There are 12 residues in the CDR3. Trimming shortened V by 4 bases and J by 7 bases, and 8 bases separated the two germline ends. Germline V lookup: CDR1 WNHNN, CDR2 SYGVQD (reference sequence). CDR3 coding DNA: TGCGCCAGCAGTGCCGGGTACCAGCCCCAGCATTTT. This sequence encodes CASSAGYQPQHF.

This chain links TRBV2 with TRBJ2-5, with TRBD1 matching 8 bases. CDR3 length: 13 amino acids. Losses at the gene ends were 4 bases for V and 4 bases for J; bases not matched to a gene: 2. Germline V gene lookup returns CDR1 SNHLY and CDR2 FYNNEI. The CDR3 DNA reads as TGTGCCAGCAGTGGACAGGGGTTAGAGACCCAGTACTTC. Translating it yields CASSGQGLETQYF.

V usage is TRBV6-5 and J usage is TRBJ1-1, with a possible D match to TRBD1 (5 bases). The CDR3 is 16 residues long. V lost 1 base to trimming and J lost 5 bases, with 17 bases between them. The germline V gene has CDR1 MNHEY and CDR2 SVGAGI. The DNA for the CDR3 is TGTGCCAGCAGTTACTTTTCAGGGAAGGGATTGACTGAAGCTTTCTTT. This translates into CASSYFSGKGLTEAFF.

The chain recombines TRBV7-3 with TRBJ2-5, with D possibly TRBD1 on 6 matching bases. The V end lost 4 bases, the J end lost 8 bases, and 17 bases lay between the germline ends. Germline CDR1 reads SGHTA; CDR2 reads FQGTGA. CDR3 length equals 14 residues. This chain's CDR3 is CASSYNPGARTQYF. CDR3 in DNA: TGTGCCAGCAGCTACAACCCAGGGGCGCGTACCCAGTACTTC.

The chain employs TRBV7-9 and TRBJ1-2; a possible D gene is TRBD1 (5 bases). V lost 3 bases to trimming and J lost 4 bases, with 15 bases between them. The CDR3 runs to 15 residues. Germline CDR1 is SEHNR and CDR2 is FQNEAQ (reference sequence). CDR3 in amino acids: CASSLSGTRGYGYTF. Here the CDR3 DNA reads TGTGCCAGCAGCTTGTCTGGGACCCGAGGCTATGGCTACACCTTC.

This chain joins TRBV19 and TRBJ1-5, with D perhaps TRBD1 (6 bases). Germline CDR1 and CDR2: LNHDA and SQIVND (reference sequence). The CDR3 totals 15 residues. Trimming took off 3 bases at V and 5 bases at J, with 14 bases between the two ends. CDR3: CASSIFGGRDQPQHF. The CDR3 DNA reads TGTGCCAGTAGTATTTTTGGGGGCAGGGATCAGCCCCAGCATTTT.

The chain uses TRBV2 and TRBJ1-2; 7 bases are a match to TRBD1. Germline V gene sequence: CDR1 SNHLY, CDR2 FYNNEI. The trim removed 3 bases at V and 8 bases at J, leaving 15 bases unmatched. The CDR3 runs to 16 residues. This chain's CDR3 is CASSEGVKQGFDGYTF. CDR3 sequence (DNA): TGTGCCAGCAGTGAGGGGGTTAAACAGGGGTTTGACGGCTACACCTTC.

V gene TRBV6-5 combines with J gene TRBJ2-7, with a possible D match to TRBD1 (6 bases). Germline values: CDR1 MNHEY, CDR2 SVGAGI. V was shortened by 6 bases and J by 9 bases, with 21 bases between the two germline ends. The CDR3 has 14 residues. The DNA for the CDR3 is TGTGCCAGCAGCCCCCGGACAGACTCGATCGTGCAGTACTTC. Encoded protein: CASSPRTDSIVQYF.

V gene TRBV19 combines with J gene TRBJ1-2; D is perhaps TRBD1 (6 bases). CDR1 is LNHDA, CDR2 SQIVND, per germline (reference sequence). The CDR3 spans 13 residues. With 8 bases removed from V and 8 bases from J, the gap between germline ends came to 18 bases. Here the CDR3 DNA reads TGTGCCAGTCAATTGGCCCAGGGGAGAGGCTACACCTTC. Residues: CASQLAQGRGYTF.

This rearrangement joins TRBV4-3 to TRBJ1-4; 12 bases match TRBD1. After removal of 3 bases from V and 4 bases from J, the junction contained 9 bases not matched to a gene. The CDR3 consists of 18 residues. In germline, CDR1 is LGHNA, CDR2 YSLEER. CDR3 residues: CASSQTSGTGGGNEKLFF. CDR3 DNA sequence: TGCGCCAGCAGCCAGACCTCCGGGACAGGGGGCGGTAATGAAAAACTGTTTTTT.

This chain connects TRBV6-2 or TRBV6-3 to TRBJ1-2; tentatively, D is TRBD1 (6 bases). Germline V gives CDR1 MNHEY, CDR2 SVGEGT. V dropped 5 bases and J dropped 8 bases, with 12 bases sitting between them. This CDR3 has 12 amino acids. Here the CDR3 DNA reads TGTGCCAGCAGTACGGGGGGCCAAGGCTACACCTTC. This translates into CASSTGGQGYTF.

This chain connects TRBV13 to TRBJ1-4; D is possibly TRBD1 (5 bases). The CDR3 is 15 amino acids. CDR1 is PRHDT, CDR2 FYEKMQ, per germline (reference sequence). Trimming removed 8 bases from V and 11 bases from J, with 24 bases in between. The CDR3 protein is CASRQGWGTDLKLFF. CDR3 DNA sequence: TGTGCCAGCCGACAAGGGTGGGGGACCGACCTTAAACTGTTTTTT.

The V gene is TRBV10-3, the J gene TRBJ1-6; the D is unclear. The germline gives CDR1 ENHRY, CDR2 SYGVKD. Trimming removed 3 bases from V and 5 bases from J, with 5 bases in between. The CDR3 is 13 amino acids. In DNA, the CDR3 is TGTGCCATCAGTGAACAGAATAATTCACCCCTCCACTTT. Translation: CAISEQNNSPLHF.

This chain links TRBV15 with TRBJ2-7, with D unresolved. The V end was cut by 1 base, the J end by 0 bases, with 7 bases between. The CDR3 sequence is 14 residues long. Per germline, CDR1 LNHNV and CDR2 YYDKDF (reference sequence). The CDR3 sequence is CATSRAYNSYEQYF. The DNA of the CDR3 is TGTGCCACCAGCAGAGCGTATAACTCCTACGAGCAGTACTTC.